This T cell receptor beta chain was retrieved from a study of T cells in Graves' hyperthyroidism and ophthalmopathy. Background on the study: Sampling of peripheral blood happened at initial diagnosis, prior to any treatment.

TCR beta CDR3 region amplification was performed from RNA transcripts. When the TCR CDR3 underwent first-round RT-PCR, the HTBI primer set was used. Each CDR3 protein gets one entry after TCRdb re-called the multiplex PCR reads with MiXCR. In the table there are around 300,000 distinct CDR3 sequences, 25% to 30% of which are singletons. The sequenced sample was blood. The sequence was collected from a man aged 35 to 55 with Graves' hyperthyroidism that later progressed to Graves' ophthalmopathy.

Here the CDR3 DNA reads TGTGCCAGCAGTTTAAGGGGGTTCGGTTGGAACACTGAAGCTTTCTTT. Translating it yields CASSLRGFGWNTEAFF. V and J are TRBV12-3 or TRBV12-4 and TRBJ1-1; maybe TRBD1 (6 bases). The CDR3 spans 16 residues. The ends were cut back, 2 bases at V and 1 base at J, with 14 bases in the middle.